This T cell receptor (beta chain) was obtained from a study of blood T cells in healthy people across ages (dated by TCRdb to between 2014 and 2016). Regarding the study in general: In model experiments, roughly one uniquely barcoded TCR beta cDNA molecule per two T cells was captured by template switching. Two additional independent replicas of 1 million unique cDNA reads from the same blood draw were analyzed for two donors (one aged 18 to 30 and one aged 80 or older). The donors were divided into four age groups: young (average about 16 years), middle-aged (about 40), aged (roughly 66) and long-lived (more than 75). To avoid experimental bias, donors of different ages were spread randomly across the sequencing lanes. Age-related changes in TCR beta repertoire diversity were measured in the study by deep sequencing normalized with unique cDNA molecular identifiers.

The full study reports these points: Conclusive comparison of naive and antigen-experienced compartments was prevented by the profiling of bulk unsorted PBMCs. Compared with the aged group, more naive CD4+ T cells, fewer expanded clones and increased TCR diversity were shown by the long-lived group, suggesting age selection. Estimates of total diversity based on one million sequenced T cells were regarded as lower bounds and as underestimates. The percentage of naive T cells measured by flow cytometry correlated strongly with observed TCR beta diversity. The CMV infection status of donors was not known, potentially confounding age-related changes in expanded clonotypes. As age increased, observed TCR beta diversity per million T cells dropped in a roughly linear way, and a significant reduction was already evident by age about 40.

The library came from 5' RACE. The sample was run on an Illumina HiSeq 2500. A second PCR of roughly 7 to 11 cycles was run with a J-beta primer mix and a sample-barcoded 5' primer. A template-switch 5' adaptor carrying 12 random nucleotides introduced a unique molecular identifier onto each TCR beta cDNA molecule. Each sample yielded at least 2.5 million CDR3-containing paired-end reads. The Mint cDNA synthesis kit, primed by a TRBC-specific oligonucleotide, was used to synthesize first-strand cDNA from all RNA. Following uracil-DNA glycosylase treatment, all cDNA underwent a first 18-cycle PCR with the universal primers M1SS and BC2_uni_R. The original pipeline was this. For normalization, 1 million high-quality reads were randomly selected from each sample, with every read carrying a distinct molecular identifier. Reads sharing molecular identifiers were discarded rather than binned into consensus sequences. MiTCR, set to a Q25 quality threshold and the strictest error-elimination algorithm, was used for CDR3 identification, clonotype clustering and error correction. A nonparametric unseen species model with Euler transformation was used to estimate a lower bound on total TCR beta diversity. TCRdb ran its own pipeline on the public reads, namely fastp trimming at Q25 and MiXCR clone calling, and kept in-frame beta chains. Rows are combined by CDR3 protein, so each entry shows the most common genes and DNA. TCRdb, not the authors, supplied the V and J calls. Recorded for this sample are over a million distinct CDR3 sequences; approximately 59% of them occurred a single time. The top ten hold roughly 7% of the sample.

Donors were 40 or so systemically healthy Caucasian individuals from Russia aged roughly 6 to 100 years. Approximately 11 milliliters of peripheral blood were drawn from each donor into EDTA-treated Vacutainer tubes. Ficoll-Paque density-gradient centrifugation was used to isolate PBMCs, with at least 6.5 million per sample. Trizol reagent was used to extract total RNA from PBMCs, with at least 6 micrograms per sample. For every donor, flow cytometry on a PBMC aliquot measured the percentage of naive CD45RAhigh/CD27high T cells. For this clonotype: Its antigen is unknown. No much larger clone is present one base from it, and per-base qualities are unavailable.

CDR1 and CDR2 are drawn from the germline V gene (reference sequence): DFQATT, SNEGSKA. Trimming takes 5 bases from V and 3 bases from J, and the germline ends sit 11 bases apart. The CDR3 has 13 amino acids, counting the end cysteine and phenylalanine. This entry keeps only the CDR3 DNA: 39 bases, framed from base 1. The sequenced material came from blood. The receptor's source is a man younger than 35 in good health. The chain couples TRBV20-1 to TRBJ1-5; no confident D gene assignment can be made. The DNA sequence is TGCAGTGCTTACCCCACCTTCAATCAGCCCCAGCATTTT. Its translation is CSAYPTFNQPQHF.